This TCR beta chain emerged from a study of CD8 T cells in Susac syndrome. TCR beta sequences were obtained from blood CD8+ and CD4+ T cells. Controls were healthy donors (matched for age and sex). The CDR3 consists of 15 residues. Germline CDR1 SQVTM, CDR2 ANQGSEA. Deletions cut 4 bases from V and 0 bases from J, with 14 bases between. The RNA input was about 0.5 to 1 ug, and it was reverse transcribed with random hexamers. It was immunoSEQ multiplex PCR that amplified TCR beta CDR3 across 54 Vbeta and 13 Jbeta. TCRdb reanalysed the immunoSEQ multiplex PCR reads using MiXCR and keeps one entry per CDR3 protein. Among 53,000 or so distinct CDR3 sequences listed, under 95% were seen once.

The sequenced sample was CD8+ T cells from PBMCs. This receptor was taken from a human donor in good health. The chain has TRBV29-1 and TRBJ2-3; perhaps TRBD1 as D (6 bases). The CDR3 region has the DNA TGCAGCGTTGTTCCGGACAGTGAGAGCACAGATACGCAGTATTTT. Translation: CSVVPDSESTDTQYF.